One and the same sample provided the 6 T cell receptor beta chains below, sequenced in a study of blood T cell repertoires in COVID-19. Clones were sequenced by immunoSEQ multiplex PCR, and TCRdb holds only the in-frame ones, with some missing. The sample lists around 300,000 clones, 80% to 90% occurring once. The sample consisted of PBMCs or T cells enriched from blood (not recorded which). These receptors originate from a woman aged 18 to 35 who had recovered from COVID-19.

The CDR3 nucleotides are TGTGCCAGCAGTGGGGGTCAGGGATATCAGCCCCAGCATTTT. Protein sequence: CASSGGQGYQPQHF. V and J are TRBV2 and TRBJ1-5; maybe TRBD1 (5 bases). V was pared by 4 bases and J by 5 bases, with 12 bases between. CDR3 size: 14 residues. The V gene's germline CDR1 is SNHLY and CDR2 FYNNEI.

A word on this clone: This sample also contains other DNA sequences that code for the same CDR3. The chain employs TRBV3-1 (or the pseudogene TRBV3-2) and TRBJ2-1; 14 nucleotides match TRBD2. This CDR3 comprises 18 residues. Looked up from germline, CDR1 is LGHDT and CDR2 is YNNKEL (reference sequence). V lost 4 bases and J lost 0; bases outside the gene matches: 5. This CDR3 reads CASSRTSGGPSSYNEQFF. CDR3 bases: TGTGCCAGCAGCCGGACTAGCGGGGGGCCTAGCTCCTACAATGAGCAGTTCTTC.

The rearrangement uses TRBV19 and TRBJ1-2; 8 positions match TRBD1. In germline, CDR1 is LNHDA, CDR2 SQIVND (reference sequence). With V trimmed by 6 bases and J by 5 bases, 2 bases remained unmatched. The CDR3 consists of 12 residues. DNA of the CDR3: TGTGCCAGTAGCCGGACAGGGTATGGCTACACCTTC. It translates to CASSRTGYGYTF.

This chain's CDR3 is CASRDINEKLFF. Here the CDR3 DNA reads TGTGCCAGTCGGGACATCAACGAAAAACTGTTTTTT. The genes are TRBV19 and TRBJ1-4; a weak D match, TRBD1 (6 bases). CDR1 is LNHDA and CDR2 is SQIVND in the germline V gene (reference sequence). This CDR3 comprises 12 residues. Trimming shortened V by 8 bases and J by 8 bases, and 12 bases separated the two germline ends.

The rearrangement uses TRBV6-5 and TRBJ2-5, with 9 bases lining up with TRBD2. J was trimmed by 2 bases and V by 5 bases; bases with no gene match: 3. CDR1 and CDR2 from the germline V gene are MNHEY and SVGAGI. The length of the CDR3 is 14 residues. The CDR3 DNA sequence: TGTGCCAGCAGTAAGCGGGGGGCACAAGAGACCCAGTACTTC. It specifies CASSKRGAQETQYF.

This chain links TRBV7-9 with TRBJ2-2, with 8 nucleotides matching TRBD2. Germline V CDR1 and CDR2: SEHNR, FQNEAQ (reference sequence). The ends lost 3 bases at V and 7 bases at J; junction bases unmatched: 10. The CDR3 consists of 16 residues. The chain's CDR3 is CASSFQAEGLVGELFF. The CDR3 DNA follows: TGTGCCAGCAGCTTTCAGGCCGAGGGACTAGTCGGGGAGCTGTTTTTT.